The 27 T cell receptor beta chains in this list originate from one sample, sequenced in a study of beta chain features in type 1 diabetes. Expressed TCRB transcripts were sequenced because the isolated RNA had all been reverse transcribed beforehand. Assay used: immunoSEQ multiplex PCR; TCRdb lists only in-frame clones, some missing. The profile shows 250,000 to 400,000 clones, about 15% of them singletons. Sequenced material: central memory CD4+ T cells from blood. The receptor set was obtained from a man in his thirties or forties in good health.

The V and J genes are TRBV4-1 and TRBJ2-2; a possible D gene is TRBD2 (5 bases). The CDR3 sequence is 13 residues long. Germline V CDR1 and CDR2: MGHRA, YSYEKL. Trimming removed 4 bases at V and 5 bases at J, with 8 bases between. The CDR3 DNA reads TGCGCCAGCAGCCGACTAAAGACCGGGGAGCTGTTTTTT. This encodes CASSRLKTGELFF.

The chain couples TRBV11-3 to TRBJ2-5; D uncertain. CDR1 and CDR2 (germline): SGHNT, YENEEA. The CDR3 length is 12 residues. Deletions cut 3 bases from V and 4 bases from J, with 6 bases between. CDR3: CASSFHVETQYF. The CDR3 nucleotides are TGTGCCAGCAGCTTCCATGTAGAGACCCAGTACTTC.

The genes are TRBV30 and TRBJ2-7, with D possibly TRBD2 on 5 matching bases. Per germline, CDR1 GTSNPN and CDR2 SVGIG (reference sequence). Trimming removed 5 bases from V and 7 bases from J, with 15 bases in between. The CDR3 is made up of 12 amino acids. The CDR3 is CAWVRSGIEQYV. CDR3 bases: TGTGCCTGGGTGCGAAGCGGAATAGAGCAGTACGTC.

This clone was seen only once. This chain uses TRBV11-2 with TRBJ2-1; TRBD2 matches 10 bases. Germline loops: CDR1 SGHAT, CDR2 FQNNGV. This CDR3 is built from 17 residues. After removal of 0 bases from V and 1 base from J, the junction contained 3 bases not matched to a gene. For the CDR3, the DNA is TGTGCCAGCAGCTTAGACTCTAGCGGGAGTTCCTACAATGAGCAGTTCTTC. Its translation is CASSLDSSGSSYNEQFF.

The CDR3 reads CASSLGLGQLYNEQFF. The DNA of the CDR3 is TGCGCCAGCAGCTTGGGATTGGGACAGTTATACAATGAGCAGTTCTTC. This chain joins TRBV5-1 and TRBJ2-1; 7 bases align to TRBD1. The CDR3 is 16 residues long. The germline CDR1 and CDR2 sequences are SGHRS and YFSETQ. V trimming: 0 bases; J trimming: 4 bases; junction bases outside the gene matches: 7.

This chain links TRBV7-9 with TRBJ2-5, with 7 bases matching TRBD2. V lost 0 bases to trimming and J lost 5 bases; unmatched junction nucleotides: 3. CDR1 SEHNR and CDR2 FQNEAQ come from the germline V gene (reference sequence). The CDR3 runs 14 residues. DNA for the CDR3: TGTGCCAGCAGCTTAGCGGGAGGGCACGAGACCCAGTACTTC. This gives the protein CASSLAGGHETQYF. The variable domain in full, with the rest retrieved from reference TRBV7-9 and TRBJ2-5, is DTGVSQNPRHKITKRGQNVTFRCDPISEHNRLYWYRQTLGQGPEFLTYFQNEAQLEKSRLLSDRFSAERPKGSFSTLEIQRTEQGDSAMYLCASSLAGGHETQYFGPGTRLLVL.

The genes are TRBV19 and TRBJ2-1, with 7 bases lining up with TRBD1. Trimming took 5 bases from V and 6 from J; bases not matched to a gene: 10. The CDR3 extends over 15 amino acids. Germline V lookup: CDR1 LNHDA, CDR2 SQIVND (reference sequence). CDR3 loop: CASSQQGIPSNEQFF. CDR3 DNA sequence: TGTGCCAGTAGTCAACAGGGGATTCCCTCCAATGAGCAGTTCTTC.

This clone was detected only a few times. The chain combines TRBV2 with TRBJ1-5; TRBD1 matches at 8 bases. The V segment lost 5 bases and the J segment 1 base; nucleotides outside the gene matches: 4. The CDR3 length is 15 residues. Germline values: CDR1 SNHLY, CDR2 FYNNEI. CDR3 sequence: CASSKTGGSNQPQHF. DNA for the CDR3: TGTGCCAGCAGTAAAACAGGGGGGAGCAATCAGCCCCAGCATTTT.

This clone has ten or more counts. The J gene is TRBJ2-7, the V gene TRBV9, with a tentative D call TRBD2 (6 bases). V was cut by 2 bases and J by 7 bases, with 16 bases left in between. This CDR3 comprises 14 residues. Germline V lookup: CDR1 SGDLS, CDR2 YYNGEE. CDR3 bases: TGTGCCAGCAGCGTTGCCAGGGAGGCAGGGGAGCAGTACTTC. Its protein product is CASSVAREAGEQYF. The full variable domain, completed using reference TRBV9 and TRBJ2-7, is DSGVTQTPKHLITATGQRVTLRCSPRSGDLSVYWYQQSLDQGLQFLIQYYNGEERAKGNILERFSAQQFPDLHSELNLSSLELGDSALYFCASSVAREAGEQYFGPGTRLTVT.

This clone was recorded at least ten times. The chain carries TRBV15 and TRBJ2-5, with 7 positions matching TRBD1. Germline CDR1 and CDR2: LNHNV and YYDKDF (reference sequence). Trimming took 5 bases from V and 3 from J; bases not matched to a gene: 9. The CDR3 length is 15 residues. CDR3 nucleotide sequence: TGTGCCACCAGCGGCGCCGGGACAGCGGAAGAGACCCAGTACTTC. It encodes CATSGAGTAEETQYF.

V usage is TRBV7-2 and J usage is TRBJ2-1; 8 bases are a match to TRBD2. Germline assignment: CDR1 SGHTA and CDR2 FQGNSA. CDR3 size: 16 residues. The ends lost 1 base at V and 3 bases at J; junction bases unmatched: 5. DNA of the CDR3: TGTGCCAGCAGCTTAGGCGGGGGGACCAACTACAATGAGCAGTTCTTC. It specifies CASSLGGGTNYNEQFF.

This clone was seen more than once but under ten times. The gene calls are TRBV6-1 and TRBJ2-7; 7 bases match TRBD1. The germline gives CDR1 MNHNS, CDR2 SASEGT. The length of the CDR3 is 15 residues. J was trimmed by 2 bases and V by 2 bases; bases with no gene match: 6. The DNA of the CDR3 is TGTGCCAGCAGTGAAACGACAGGGCTTACCTACGAGCAGTACTTC. Protein product: CASSETTGLTYEQYF.

This sequence joins TRBV11-1 and TRBJ2-2; 9 nucleotides line up with TRBD1. V shed 4 bases, J shed 6 bases, and the junction held 15 bases outside the gene matches. The germline gives CDR1 SGHAT, CDR2 FQDESV (reference sequence). The CDR3 is 18 amino acids. CDR3 in DNA: TGTGCCAGCAGCTCGGGGCCACCGGGACAGGGAGGTTCCGGGGAGCTGTTTTTT. Protein: CASSSGPPGQGGSGELFF. Full variable domain (missing parts from reference TRBV11-1 and TRBJ2-2): EAEVAQSPRYKITEKSQAVAFWCDPISGHATLYWYRQILGQGPELLVQFQDESVVDDSQLPKDRFSAERLKGVDSTLKIQPAELGDSAMYLCASSSGPPGQGGSGELFFGEGSRLTVL.

V usage is TRBV6-1 and J usage is TRBJ2-7; the D is unclear. V lost 4 bases to trimming and J lost 3 bases, with 7 bases between them. This CDR3 region has 12 residues. Germline-derived CDR1 and CDR2 are MNHNS and SASEGT. The CDR3 loop is CASSVRHYEQYV. CDR3 DNA sequence: TGTGCCAGCAGTGTTCGGCACTACGAGCAGTACGTC.

The chain joins TRBV2 to TRBJ2-3, with D tentatively TRBD2 (6 bases). The CDR3 sequence is 16 residues long. V lost 6 bases and J lost 3, with 19 bases in between. Germline loops: CDR1 SNHLY, CDR2 FYNNEI. CDR3 sequence (DNA): TGTGCCAGCAGCAGAACAATTTTAGGGACTACAGATACGCAGTATTTT. Translation: CASSRTILGTTDTQYF.

This clone was counted only a few times. The chain links TRBV6-1 to TRBJ2-7, with D tentatively TRBD1 (6 bases). From germline, CDR1 is MNHNS and CDR2 SASEGT. V was cut by 7 bases and J by 4 bases, with 17 bases left in between. This CDR3 spans 14 amino acids. The CDR3 here is CASTVEPGQYEQYF. CDR3 coding DNA: TGTGCCAGCACAGTTGAACCCGGACAGTACGAGCAGTACTTC.

The chain is built from TRBV2 and TRBJ2-1; a weak D match, TRBD1 (6 bases). In germline, CDR1 is SNHLY, CDR2 FYNNEI. The CDR3 totals 12 residues. The ends were cut back, 2 bases at V and 15 bases at J, with 14 bases in the middle. The CDR3 protein is CASSERTDKLFF. The CDR3 DNA is TGTGCCAGCAGTGAAAGGACAGACAAGTTGTTCTTC.

This clone has more than one count but fewer than ten. The V gene is TRBV6-5, the J gene TRBJ2-1; D is possibly TRBD2 (6 bases). Looked up from germline, CDR1 is MNHEY and CDR2 is SVGAGI. There are 15 residues in the CDR3. V lost 5 bases, J lost 5 bases, and 16 bases lay in between. CDR3 protein: CASSPSGLGHNEQFF. The DNA of the CDR3 is TGTGCCAGCAGTCCAAGCGGGCTGGGGCACAATGAGCAGTTCTTC.

The chain carries TRBV14 and TRBJ2-3; 11 bases map to TRBD2. In germline, CDR1 is SGHDN, CDR2 FVKESK. With V trimmed by 2 bases and J by 4 bases, 17 bases remained unmatched. This CDR3 is built from 20 residues. The CDR3 is CASSQRFSSGRSFYADTQYF. The CDR3 DNA is TGTGCCAGCAGCCAACGATTCTCTAGCGGGAGGTCTTTTTATGCAGATACGCAGTATTTT.

This clone has only a few counts. The V and J genes are TRBV7-9 and TRBJ2-1, with D maybe TRBD1 (5 bases). The V and J ends lost 0 bases and 2 bases respectively, with 8 bases between them. The CDR3 contains 15 residues. Germline CDR1 reads SEHNR; CDR2 reads FQNEAQ (reference sequence). The CDR3 DNA sequence: TGTGCCAGCAGCTTAGCCCGGACAACCTACAATGAGCAGTTCTTC. Protein sequence: CASSLARTTYNEQFF.

The chain uses TRBV5-6 and TRBJ2-5, with 14 positions matching TRBD2. Unmatched junction bases numbered 3, after V lost 0 bases and J lost 5 bases. Germline V gene sequence: CDR1 SGHDT, CDR2 YYEEEE. This CDR3 spans 16 amino acids. The CDR3 here is CASSLVRTSGRETQYF. The CDR3 coding sequence is TGTGCCAGCAGCTTGGTCCGGACTAGCGGGAGGGAGACCCAGTACTTC.

At least ten counts were recorded for this clone. This chain joins TRBV11-3 and TRBJ2-1; D perhaps matches TRBD1 (6 bases). V was cut by 5 bases and J by 8 bases, with 16 bases left in between. Germline V lookup: CDR1 SGHNT, CDR2 YENEEA. The CDR3 consists of 14 residues. The CDR3 bases are TGTGCCAGCAGCAAGGACAGTTACTTCGATGAGCAGTTCTTC. Translated: CASSKDSYFDEQFF. The entire variable domain, with the rest obtained from reference TRBV11-3 and TRBJ2-1, is as follows: EAGVVQSPRYKIIEKKQPVAFWCNPISGHNTLYWYLQNLGQGPELLIRYENEEAVDDSQLPKDRFSAERLKGVDSTLKIQPAELGDSAVYLCASSKDSYFDEQFFGPGTRLTVL.

This clone was picked up many times. The V gene is TRBV9, the J gene TRBJ2-7; D is unresolved. Germline values: CDR1 SGDLS, CDR2 YYNGEE. V was cut by 4 bases and J by 1 base, with 12 bases left in between. The CDR3 spans 14 residues. The CDR3 region is CASSLTAYSYEQYF. For the CDR3, the DNA is TGTGCCAGCAGCCTGACGGCCTATTCCTACGAGCAGTACTTC.

This chain joins TRBV9 and TRBJ2-1, with 10 bases aligning to TRBD1. Germline V CDR1 and CDR2: SGDLS, YYNGEE. There are 15 residues in the CDR3. Losses at the gene ends were 3 bases for V and 7 bases for J; bases not matched to a gene: 7. The CDR3 sequence is CASSGRQGAGNEQFF. DNA for the CDR3: TGTGCCAGCAGCGGACGACAGGGGGCCGGAAATGAGCAGTTCTTC.

This clone has more than one count but fewer than ten. The V call is TRBV5-4, the J call TRBJ2-1; 10 bases align to TRBD2. The germline CDR1 and CDR2 sequences are SGHNT and YYREEE (reference sequence). V lost 4 bases to trimming and J lost 7 bases; unmatched junction nucleotides: 5. The CDR3 consists of 14 residues. The CDR3 spells CASSPAGGINEQFF. In nucleotides, the CDR3 is TGTGCCAGCAGCCCAGCGGGAGGGATAAATGAGCAGTTCTTC.

The chain couples TRBV11-2 to TRBJ2-3; the D gene is possibly TRBD1 (5 bases). The CDR3 runs to 15 residues. The V end was cut by 0 bases, the J end by 5 bases, with 12 bases between. Looked up from germline, CDR1 is SGHAT and CDR2 is FQNNGV. DNA of the CDR3: TGTGCCAGCAGCTTAGATCTTGCAGGGAAAGATACGCAGTATTTT. It encodes CASSLDLAGKDTQYF.

About this clone itself: Additional DNA sequences in this sample encode the identical CDR3. The rearrangement joins TRBV5-6 to TRBJ2-1; weak D call: TRBD2 (5 bases). CDR3 length: 13 residues. V lost 4 bases and J 8 bases, leaving 13 bases between the germline ends. Germline V gene sequence: CDR1 SGHDT, CDR2 YYEEEE. The CDR3 sequence: CASSTWVGDEQFF. The CDR3 bases are TGTGCCAGCAGCACTTGGGTGGGAGATGAGCAGTTCTTC.